The 18 T cell receptor beta chains given below trace back to one sample, sequenced in a study of T-cell reconstitution after alpha-beta-depleted transplantation in children (dated by TCRdb to 2016 to 2018). Receptor libraries were prepared by PCR. This sample was sequenced with an Illumina HiSeq 2500. Molecular barcoding was employed in the preparation of TCR libraries, with unique molecular identifiers being used to normalize TCRbeta repertoire quantification. The raw public data were reprocessed by TCRdb itself: fastp quality trimming at Q25, MiXCR clonotype calling, in-frame beta chains only. CDR3 protein duplicates are merged, each entry listing the most common genes and DNA. The sample table contains about 440,000 distinct CDR3 sequences; only one count was recorded for roughly 43% of them. Approximately 25% of the sample rests with the top ten. Per the publication, the treatment or condition label means: allogeneic hematopoietic cell transplantation with graft depleted of TCRalphabeta T cells and CD19 B cells.

Specimen: PBMCs, collected before TCRalphabeta/CD19-depleted stem cell transplant. The receptors come from a girl under 10 years old with aplastic anemia, due to receive a stem cell transplant.

At least ten counts were recorded for this clonotype. J is TRBJ1-1 and V is TRBV6-5, with D possibly being TRBD1 (6 bases). Germline V gene data show CDR1 as MNHEY and CDR2 as SVGAGI. The CDR3 loop spans 16 amino acids. Trimming pared 4 bases from V and 1 base from J, leaving 16 bases between. The CDR3 region has the DNA TGTGCCAGCAGTTCCCTCTCGGACAGCCAGAACACTGAAGCTTTCTTT. It translates to CASSSLSDSQNTEAFF.

In its sample, this clonotype was seen once. The CDR3 is CASSFPSSGSRSYNEQFF. CDR3 sequence (DNA): TGTGCCAGCAGCTTCCCTTCTAGCGGGAGCCGCTCCTACAATGAGCAGTTCTTC. V is TRBV7-3 and J is TRBJ2-1, with 10 bases identical to TRBD2. The V gene end was trimmed by 3 bases and the J gene end by 0 bases; junction bases not matched to a gene: 8. Germline assignment: CDR1 SGHTA and CDR2 FQGTGA. This CDR3 spans 18 amino acids.

This chain links TRBV7-8 with TRBJ1-2; no reliable D call. V dropped 0 bases and J dropped 4 bases, with 12 bases sitting between them. The V gene's germline CDR1 is SGHVS and CDR2 FQNEAQ. The CDR3 consists of 15 residues. Here the CDR3 DNA reads TGTGCCAGCAGCTTAGCAGTGGGCAGGAGCTATGGCTACACCTTC. Protein product: CASSLAVGRSYGYTF.

Comment on this clonotype: A much larger clone differs from this one at a single base, so this may be a read error. V is TRBV7-2 and J is TRBJ2-7, with unresolved D. Germline-derived CDR1 and CDR2 are SGHTA and FQGNSA. This CDR3 contains 11 residues. CDR3 DNA: TGTGCCAGCAGCTTAGCTTCCGAGCAGTCCTTC. The encoded protein is CASSLASEQSF.

The rearrangement uses TRBV4-1 and TRBJ2-1, with D possibly being TRBD2 (5 bases). The V gene's germline CDR1 is MGHRA and CDR2 YSYEKL. V was pared by 4 bases and J by 9 bases, with 16 bases between. This CDR3 has 14 residues. Written as DNA, the CDR3 is TGCGCCAGCAGCCCGAGGACGGCCGAGGGTGAGCAGTTCTTC. Translating gives CASSPRTAEGEQFF.

The rearrangement links TRBV5-1 to TRBJ2-1, with TRBD2 identical over 9 bases. The CDR3 contains 16 residues. Germline V gives CDR1 SGHRS, CDR2 YFSETQ. V trimming: 0 bases; J trimming: 3 bases; junction bases outside the gene matches: 4. The CDR3 coding sequence is TGCGCCAGCAGCTTGGAGCCTAGCGGGAACTACAATGAGCAGTTCTTC. Protein product: CASSLEPSGNYNEQFF.

This clonotype was seen at least ten times. The V gene is TRBV7-9, the J gene TRBJ2-7, with 7 bases matching TRBD1. V lost 0 bases and J lost 6; bases outside the gene matches: 8. Per the germline V gene, CDR1 is SEHNR and CDR2 is FQNEAQ (reference sequence). CDR3 size: 15 residues. CDR3 coding DNA: TGTGCCAGCAGCTTAGCGGACAGGACTGGGCGCGAGCAGTACTTC. This translates into CASSLADRTGREQYF.

This clonotype was counted ten times or more. The J gene is TRBJ1-4, the V gene TRBV6-1, with D possibly matching TRBD1 (5 bases). CDR1 is MNHNS and CDR2 is SASEGT in the germline V gene. The length of the CDR3 is 15 residues. Trimming pared 7 bases from V and 8 bases from J, leaving 20 bases between. CDR3 DNA sequence: TGTGCCAGCACGACAGTTGGGGGGAGGATCGAAAAACTGTTTTTT. This gives the protein CASTTVGGRIEKLFF.

This clonotype showed up many times. J is TRBJ1-6 and V is TRBV29-1; 8 bases align to TRBD1. The CDR3 runs to 13 residues. Unmatched junction bases numbered 6, after V lost 4 bases and J lost 10 bases. CDR1 is SQVTM, CDR2 ANQGSEA, per germline. The CDR3 loop reads CSVADRVESPLHF. The CDR3 bases are TGCAGCGTTGCGGACAGGGTAGAATCACCCCTCCACTTT.

The CDR3 reads CASSVDEGLPYEQYF. The DNA for the CDR3 is TGTGCCAGCAGCGTGGACGAAGGGCTCCCCTACGAGCAGTACTTC. V and J are TRBV7-8 and TRBJ2-7; D ambiguous. Germline-derived CDR1 and CDR2 are SGHVS and FQNEAQ. The length of the CDR3 is 15 residues. The V gene lost 5 bases and the J gene lost 2 bases, with 16 bases spanning the gap.

The genes are TRBV18 and TRBJ2-2, with TRBD1 identical over 8 bases. Germline-derived CDR1 and CDR2 are KGHSH and LQKENI. The CDR3 is 15 amino acids. V was pared by 3 bases and J by 0 bases, with 0 bases of the junction left unmatched. The CDR3 DNA reads TGTGCCAGCTCACCGGGACAGGCGAACACCGGGGAGCTGTTTTTT. It codes for CASSPGQANTGELFF.

The chain uses TRBV10-2 and TRBJ1-4, with D perhaps matching TRBD1 (5 bases). V lost 10 bases and J 5 bases, leaving 14 bases between the germline ends. The CDR3 runs to 13 residues. Germline loops: CDR1 WSHSY, CDR2 SAAADI. CDR3 DNA: TGCGCCACCCTGGCGGGACCGAATGAAAAACTGTTTTTT. As protein: CATLAGPNEKLFF.

V gene TRBV9 combines with J gene TRBJ2-3; TRBD1 agrees at 7 bases. Trimming at V came to 0 bases and at J to 2 bases, leaving 3 bases not matched to a gene. Germline CDR1 is SGDLS and CDR2 is YYNGEE. This CDR3 is 15 amino acids long. The CDR3 DNA reads as TGTGCCAGCAGCGTAGCGGGACAGCACACAGATACGCAGTATTTT. Its protein product is CASSVAGQHTDTQYF.

This clonotype appeared a few times. The rearrangement uses TRBV29-1 and TRBJ2-3; 13 bases are a match to TRBD2. Unmatched junction bases numbered 6, after V lost 6 bases and J lost 6 bases. The CDR3 is 14 residues long. Germline V lookup: CDR1 SQVTM, CDR2 ANQGSEA. For the CDR3, the DNA is TGCAGCGTGATACTAGCGGGAGGGGGGGATACGCAGTATTTT. Translated: CSVILAGGGDTQYF.

The J gene is TRBJ2-3, the V gene TRBV27, with D uncertain. The germline CDR1 and CDR2 sequences are MNHEY and SMNVEV (reference sequence). The CDR3 has 14 residues. V lost 7 bases, J lost 4 bases, and 15 bases lay in between. The CDR3 DNA follows: TGTGCCAGCACGGGCCTCCTAAGGGCAGATACGCAGTATTTT. This translates into CASTGLLRADTQYF.

The chain couples TRBV5-1 to TRBJ2-3; 14 positions match TRBD2. V lost 3 bases, J lost 6 bases, and 6 bases stayed unmatched. Per germline, CDR1 SGHRS and CDR2 YFSETQ. CDR3 length: 16 residues. For the CDR3, the DNA is TGCGCCAGCAGCTGGACTAGCGGGGGGAATAGGGATACGCAGTATTTT. Its protein product is CASSWTSGGNRDTQYF.

The chain recombines TRBV7-3 with TRBJ2-1; 12 bases align to TRBD2. The germline V gene encodes CDR1 SGHTA and CDR2 FQGTGA. The trim removed 5 bases at V and 3 bases at J, leaving 8 bases unmatched. The CDR3 runs to 17 residues. CDR3 nucleotide sequence: TGTGCCAGCAGCGTTACACTAGCGGGAGGTAACTACAATGAGCAGTTCTTC. Translated: CASSVTLAGGNYNEQFF.

There are many counts of this clonotype. This chain links TRBV7-9 with TRBJ2-1; D uncertain. The V end lost 3 bases, the J end lost 5 bases, and 8 bases lay between the germline ends. CDR1 is SEHNR and CDR2 is FQNEAQ in the germline V gene (reference sequence). The CDR3 consists of 13 residues. Here the CDR3 reads CASSFLSNNEQFF. The CDR3 DNA reads TGTGCCAGCAGCTTTCTATCAAACAATGAGCAGTTCTTC.